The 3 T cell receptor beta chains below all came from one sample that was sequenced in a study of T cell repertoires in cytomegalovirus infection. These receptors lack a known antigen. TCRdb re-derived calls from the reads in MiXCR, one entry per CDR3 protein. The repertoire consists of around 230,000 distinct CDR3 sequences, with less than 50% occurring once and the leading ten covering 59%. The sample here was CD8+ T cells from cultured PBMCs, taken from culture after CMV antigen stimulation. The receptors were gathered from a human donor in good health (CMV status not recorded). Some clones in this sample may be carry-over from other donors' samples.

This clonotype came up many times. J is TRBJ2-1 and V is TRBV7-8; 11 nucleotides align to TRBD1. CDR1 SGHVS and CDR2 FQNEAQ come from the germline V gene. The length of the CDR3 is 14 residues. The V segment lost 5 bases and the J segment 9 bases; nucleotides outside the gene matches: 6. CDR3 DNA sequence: TGTGCCAGCAGCCTCCGGACAGGGGGCTTTGAGCAGTTCTTC. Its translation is CASSLRTGGFEQFF.

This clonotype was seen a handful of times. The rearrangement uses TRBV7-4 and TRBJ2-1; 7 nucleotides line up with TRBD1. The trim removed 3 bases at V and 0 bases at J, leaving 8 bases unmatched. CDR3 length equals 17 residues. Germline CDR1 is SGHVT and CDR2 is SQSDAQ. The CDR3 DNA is TGTGCCAGCAGCTTTAAGGACAGGAAGAGCTCCTACAATGAGCAGTTCTTC. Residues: CASSFKDRKSSYNEQFF.

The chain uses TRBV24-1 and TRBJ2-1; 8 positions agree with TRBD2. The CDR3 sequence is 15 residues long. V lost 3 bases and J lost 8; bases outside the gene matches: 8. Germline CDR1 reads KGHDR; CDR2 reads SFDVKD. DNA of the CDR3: TGTGCCACCAGTGATCGACAGACCGGGGGGGATGAGCAGTTCTTC. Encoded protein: CATSDRQTGGDEQFF.